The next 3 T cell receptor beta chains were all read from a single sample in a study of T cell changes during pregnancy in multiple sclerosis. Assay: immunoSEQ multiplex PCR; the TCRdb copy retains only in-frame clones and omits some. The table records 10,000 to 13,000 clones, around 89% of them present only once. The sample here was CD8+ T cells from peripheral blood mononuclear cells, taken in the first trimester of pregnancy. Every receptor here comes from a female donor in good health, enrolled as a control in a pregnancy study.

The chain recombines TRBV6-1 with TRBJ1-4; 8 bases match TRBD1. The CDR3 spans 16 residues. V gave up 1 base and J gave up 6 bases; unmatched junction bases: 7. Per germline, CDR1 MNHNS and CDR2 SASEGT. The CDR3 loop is CASSEGRGTGYEKLFF. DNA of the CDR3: TGTGCCAGCAGTGAAGGACGGGGGACAGGCTATGAAAAACTGTTTTTT.

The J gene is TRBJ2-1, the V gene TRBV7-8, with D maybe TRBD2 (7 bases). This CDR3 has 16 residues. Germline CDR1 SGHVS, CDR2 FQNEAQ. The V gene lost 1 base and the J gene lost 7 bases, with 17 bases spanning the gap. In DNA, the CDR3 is TGTGCCAGCAGCTTAGTTCCGCGGGGGCTAAAGAATGAGCAGTTCTTC. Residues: CASSLVPRGLKNEQFF.

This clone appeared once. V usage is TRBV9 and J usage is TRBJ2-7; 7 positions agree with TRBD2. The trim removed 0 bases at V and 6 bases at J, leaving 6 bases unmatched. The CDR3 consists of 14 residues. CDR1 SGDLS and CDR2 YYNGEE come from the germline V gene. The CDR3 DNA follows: TGTGCCAGCAGCGTAGAGGGAGGGGTCGGCGAGCAGTACTTC. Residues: CASSVEGGVGEQYF.